Listed here are 8 T cell receptor beta chains from one sample, sequenced in a study of T cell responses to AZD1222 COVID-19 vaccine. This table comes from immunoSEQ multiplex PCR, and its TCRdb copy is limited to in-frame clones, with some not included. Among about 180,000 clones listed, about 86% were seen once. The material sequenced was peripheral blood, taken 28 days after the second AZD1222 dose. Every receptor here comes from an adult who received the AZD1222 COVID-19 vaccine.

The chain is built from TRBV9 and TRBJ1-2; no clear D gene. The V gene's germline CDR1 is SGDLS and CDR2 YYNGEE. The CDR3 contains 12 residues. Trimming stripped 4 bases from V and 4 bases from J, with 8 bases between. The CDR3 loop reads CASSPPGYGYTF. The DNA for the CDR3 is TGTGCCAGCAGCCCCCCGGGCTATGGCTACACCTTC.

The chain couples TRBV6-2 or TRBV6-3 to TRBJ1-1; 7 bases agree with TRBD1. The CDR3 contains 15 residues. J gave up 1 base and V 2 bases, and 4 bases lay outside the gene matches. In germline, CDR1 is MNHEY, CDR2 SVGEGT. The CDR3 loop reads CASSYRGRGNTEAFF. The CDR3 coding sequence is TGTGCCAGCAGTTACAGGGGGCGAGGGAACACTGAAGCTTTCTTT.

This chain joins TRBV6-1 and TRBJ1-4; 9 positions match TRBD1. V shed 2 bases and J 7 bases; nucleotides not matched to a gene: 2. Germline CDR1 and CDR2: MNHNS and SASEGT. The CDR3 runs to 14 residues. The DNA of the CDR3 is TGTGCCAGCAGTGAATACAGGGGGCTTGAAAAACTGTTTTTT. This sequence encodes CASSEYRGLEKLFF.

The genes are TRBV5-4 and TRBJ2-5; 8 nucleotides agree with TRBD2. The CDR3 loop spans 14 amino acids. V gave up 4 bases and J gave up 5 bases; unmatched junction bases: 7. Germline CDR1 SGHNT, CDR2 YYREEE (reference sequence). CDR3 bases: TGTGCCAGCAGCAAATTAGGCGGGGGGGAGACCCAGTACTTC. Translating gives CASSKLGGGETQYF.

The chain joins TRBV3-1 (or the pseudogene TRBV3-2) to TRBJ1-4; D may be TRBD1 (6 bases). The length of the CDR3 is 14 residues. Trimming took off 7 bases at V and 0 bases at J, with 9 bases between the two ends. CDR1 is LGHDT and CDR2 is YNNKEL in the germline V gene (reference sequence). The CDR3 DNA reads TGTGCCAGCACTCGACAGGCAACTAATGAAAAACTGTTTTTT. Residues: CASTRQATNEKLFF.

This chain connects TRBV6-5 to TRBJ1-1; 7 bases agree with TRBD1. Per germline, CDR1 MNHEY and CDR2 SVGAGI. Trimming cost V 6 bases and J 4 bases; bases outside gene matches: 11. The CDR3 spans 15 residues. As DNA, the CDR3 is TGTGCCAGCAGACTGCGGCGACAGGGAGGCACTGAAGCTTTCTTT. Amino acids: CASRLRRQGGTEAFF.

The V call is TRBV7-6, the J call TRBJ1-3; 9 nucleotides match TRBD1. Germline CDR1 reads SGHVS; CDR2 reads FNYEAQ. The length of the CDR3 is 16 residues. The V gene end was trimmed by 3 bases and the J gene end by 0 bases; junction bases not matched to a gene: 3. For the CDR3, the DNA is TGTGCCAGCAGCTTGGGGACAGGGAGCTCTGGAAACACCATATATTTT. The encoded protein is CASSLGTGSSGNTIYF.

J is TRBJ1-2 and V is TRBV9; D may be TRBD1 (6 bases). The CDR3 extends over 13 amino acids. Germline loops: CDR1 SGDLS, CDR2 YYNGEE. The V gene lost 0 bases and the J gene lost 3 bases, with 6 bases spanning the gap. CDR3: CASSVAGDYGYTF. The CDR3 DNA sequence: TGTGCCAGCAGCGTAGCAGGGGACTATGGCTACACCTTC.